This T cell receptor beta chain is from a study of T cell responses to AZD1222 COVID-19 vaccine. TCRdb keeps only in-frame clones here, not all; method: immunoSEQ multiplex PCR. In the table there are 97,000 or so clones, roughly nine tenths of which are singletons. The CDR3 has 18 amino acids. Trimming left V 5 bases short and J 5 bases short, with 24 bases between. CDR1 and CDR2 from the germline V gene are MRHNA and SNTAGT. Whether given at about 4 or about 12 weeks, second doses were pooled. The clonotype originates from an adult who received the AZD1222 COVID-19 vaccine. Here the sequenced sample was peripheral blood, taken 28 days after the second AZD1222 dose. The chain couples TRBV6-4 to TRBJ1-4; D might be TRBD1 (6 bases). CDR3 region: CASSMSPGQGKGNEKLFF. The CDR3 region has the DNA TGTGCCAGCAGTATGTCGCCGGGACAAGGGAAGGGGAATGAAAAACTGTTTTTT.